The entry that follows covers one TCR beta chain sequence. No antigen is known for it. No base-level quality is on record; no much larger clone is a single base apart. Per the germline V gene (reference sequence), SEHNR is the CDR1 and FQNEAQ is the CDR2. There are 12 amino acids in the CDR3, from cysteine to phenylalanine inclusive. Only the CDR3 region is kept as DNA, spanning 36 bases read in frame from base 1. A distance of 6 bases separates the germline ends of V and J, which lose 1 base and 8 bases respectively. The sample's time point label, decoded: baseline before first vaccination. The vaccinee samples were drawn from two UK trials, COV001 and COV002, one of which was a single-blind randomized controlled phase 2/3 trial testing AZD1222 (ChAdOx1 nCoV-19) in healthy adults. For TCRbeta chain sequencing, PBMC samples were collected from trial participants at day 0 and at day 28 after the second dose.

The data are from a study of T cell responses to AZD1222 COVID-19 vaccine (dated by TCRdb to the early 2020s). Regarding the complete study: AZD1222 recipients with second doses at about 4 weeks or about 12 weeks were pooled, because spike-specific TCR depth and breadth did not differ between schedules. TCR sequencing was performed for about 250 trial participants, of whom about 200 were given two doses of AZD1222 and around 25 were given two doses of MenACWY control vaccine. Trial participants were enrolled by age into 18-55, 56-69 and 70-plus year subgroups, with approximately 160, 26 and 62 TCR-sequenced participants respectively.

The CDR3 regions of human TCRbeta chains were analyzed by immunosequencing. The authors processed their data as follows. Repertoire TCRs were matched against a reference library of SARS-CoV-2-specific TCRs generated with the MIRA antigen-specificity platform. Breadth meant the fraction of unique TCRs that were SARS-CoV-2-associated, whereas depth meant the fraction of total T cells that were SARS-CoV-2-associated. Using the MIRA data, each spike-specific TCR was mapped to the spike region that the TCR reacts to and placed in a CD4 or CD8 class. Log10-transformed breadth and depth values were compared by one-way ANOVA with Sidak's multiple comparisons tests. TCRdb carries this immuneACCESS record with in-frame sequences only. Its versions omit some clonotypes, under half of them owing to an unresolved V gene in the studies checked, with the rest unexplained. Clone size and V and J calls were adopted from that table, with D and trimming inferred from the DNA. The sample includes about 110,000 clones, with 89% observed a single time. The top ten clonotypes cover around 6.7% of the sample.

Findings and caveats that apply to the study as a whole: After two AZD1222 doses, spike-specific TCR breadth and depth were significantly higher than at day 0 and than in MenACWY recipients. Reportedly, close to half of the unique spike-specific TCRs recognized epitopes lying outside the regions that are mutated in the B.1.351 and B.1.1.7 variants. Because no day 14 peak-response samples were available, the repertoires could be characterized only after the peak T cell response. In the small 56-69-year group, the increase in depth fell short of significance, most likely because of low power. Participants were mostly white British and included more females than males, and it was suggested by the authors that clonal diversity may have been underestimated. The vaccine-associated CD4 TCRs covered the entire spike protein, and the dominant responses fell in regions 160-218 and 743-854. Conclusions about previously exposed vaccinees were limited because only a handful of AZD1222 recipients were SARS-CoV-2 seropositive at baseline.

The material was peripheral blood, obtained on day 0 of AZD1222 vaccination. The chain links TRBV7-9 with TRBJ2-1; a confident D gene designation cannot be given. This receptor was identified in an adult in good health. The CDR3 reads as follows: CASSLDGYEQFF. The DNA sequence reads TGTGCCAGCAGCTTAGACGGGTATGAGCAGTTCTTC.